Sequencing of this T cell receptor (beta chain) was carried out in a study of T cell responses to AZD1222 COVID-19 vaccine. Note on this clone: The antigen is unknown.

The CDR3 spans 15 residues. V was pared by 6 bases and J by 4 bases, with 8 bases of the junction left unmatched. Germline V lookup: CDR1 SNHLY, CDR2 FYNNEI. Sequenced by immunoSEQ multiplex PCR; TCRdb stores in-frame clones only, minus some. The sample lists about 130,000 clones, about 89% occurring once. Study conclusions and caveats: Most donors were white British, females outnumbered males, and clonal diversity was possibly underestimated. Baseline testing showed seropositivity in only five to seven AZD1222 recipients. Spike-specific TCR breadth and depth both grew after two AZD1222 doses. No day 14 peak samples; only post-peak repertoires were characterized.

The specimen was peripheral blood, collected on day 0 of AZD1222 vaccination. This clonotype originated in an adult in good health. The chain is built from TRBV2 and TRBJ1-2, with TRBD1 matching over 10 bases. The CDR3, as DNA: TGTGCCAGCAGCCACGGGACAGGGGTTAGCTATGGCTACACCTTC. It translates to CASSHGTGVSYGYTF.